A selection of T cell receptor beta chains follows, all from one sample in a study of shared clonotypes between healthy human individuals. Method: immunoSEQ multiplex PCR; TCRdb's copy keeps in-frame clones and lacks some. Of some 1,100,000 clones in the sample, about four fifths were seen once. Specimen: memory CD4+ T cells from PBMCs. All receptors come from a young man in good health. Some clones in this sample may be carry-over from other donors' samples. Each CDR3 is given with its conserved first and last residue. D genes are given only for firm matches. For some rows the clone size is stated as once, few or many, or as a class when expanded; others skip it.

abundance: NA; d_gene: TRBD2; v_gene: TRBV5-6; j_gene: TRBJ2-3; CDR3aa: CASSLAGLATDTQYF; CDR3nt: TGTGCCAGCAGCTTGGCGGGACTAGCAACAGATACGCAGTATTTT
abundance: NA; d_gene: NA; v_gene: TRBV6-1; j_gene: TRBJ2-1; CDR3aa: CASSDFRSPSSYNEQFF; CDR3nt: TGTGCCAGCAGTGATTTCAGGTCCCCAAGCTCCTACAATGAGCAGTTCTTC
abundance: few; d_gene: NA; v_gene: TRBV4-2; j_gene: TRBJ1-5; CDR3aa: CASSQVMGSNQPQHF; CDR3nt: TGTGCCAGCAGCCAAGTTATGGGGAGCAATCAGCCCCAGCATTTT
abundance: NA; d_gene: NA; v_gene: TRBV2; j_gene: TRBJ2-6; CDR3aa: CASSGRSGANVLTF; CDR3nt: TGTGCCAGCAGTGGTAGATCTGGGGCCAACGTCCTGACTTTC
abundance: few; d_gene: NA; v_gene: TRBV28; j_gene: TRBJ1-4; CDR3aa: CASSSLVGGTNEKLFF; CDR3nt: TGTGCCAGCAGTTCCCTCGTCGGGGGAACTAATGAAAAACTGTTTTTT
abundance: NA; d_gene: NA; v_gene: TRBV28; j_gene: TRBJ1-5; CDR3aa: CASHGSDRFNQPQHF; CDR3nt: TGTGCCAGCCATGGGAGCGACAGGTTCAATCAGCCCCAGCATTTT
abundance: once; d_gene: NA; v_gene: TRBV19; j_gene: TRBJ1-5; CDR3aa: CASSRNARGTNQPQHF; CDR3nt: TGTGCCAGTAGTCGCAACGCCCGGGGAACCAATCAGCCCCAGCATTTT
abundance: NA; d_gene: NA; v_gene: TRBV28; j_gene: TRBJ2-1; CDR3aa: CASSLLTRRGPFF; CDR3nt: TGTGCCAGCAGCTTACTAACCCGAAGGGGCCCGTTCTTC
abundance: NA; d_gene: NA; v_gene: TRBV18; j_gene: TRBJ1-4; CDR3aa: CASSPPGTNEKLFF; CDR3nt: TGTGCCAGCTCACCACCAGGGACTAATGAAAAACTGTTTTTT
abundance: few; d_gene: TRBD1; v_gene: TRBV29-1; j_gene: TRBJ1-1; CDR3aa: CSVESQGVNTEAFF; CDR3nt: TGCAGCGTTGAGAGTCAGGGGGTGAACACTGAAGCTTTCTTT
abundance: NA; d_gene: NA; v_gene: TRBV30; j_gene: TRBJ2-7; CDR3aa: CAWSVVRASEQYF; CDR3nt: TGTGCCTGGAGTGTAGTCAGGGCCTCCGAGCAGTACTTC
abundance: NA; d_gene: TRBD1; v_gene: TRBV6-6; j_gene: TRBJ2-7; CDR3aa: CASSNTGGLGNEQYF; CDR3nt: TGTGCCAGCAGCAATACAGGGGGTCTTGGGAACGAGCAGTACTTC
abundance: NA; d_gene: TRBD1; v_gene: TRBV5-8; j_gene: TRBJ1-4; CDR3aa: CASSLGDRANEKLFF; CDR3nt: TGTGCCAGCAGCTTGGGCGACAGGGCTAATGAAAAACTGTTTTTT
abundance: once; d_gene: TRBD1; v_gene: TRBV7-9; j_gene: TRBJ2-2; CDR3aa: CASSSITGVANTGELFF; CDR3nt: TGTGCCAGCAGCTCTATTACAGGGGTGGCGAACACCGGGGAGCTGTTTTTT
abundance: NA; d_gene: TRBD1; v_gene: TRBV7-9; j_gene: TRBJ1-2; CDR3aa: CASRPGTGAVPNYGYTF; CDR3nt: TGTGCCAGCAGACCCGGGACAGGGGCGGTTCCTAACTATGGCTACACCTTC
abundance: NA; d_gene: NA; v_gene: TRBV28; j_gene: TRBJ1-2; CDR3aa: CASSLGGGNSYTF; CDR3nt: TGTGCCAGCAGTTTAGGGGGTGGGAATAGCTACACCTTC
abundance: NA; d_gene: NA; v_gene: TRBV5-1; j_gene: TRBJ2-3; CDR3aa: CASSPPGDTQYF; CDR3nt: TGCGCCAGCAGCCCCCCGGGCGATACGCAGTATTTT